This record covers a single T cell receptor beta chain. The antigen remains undetermined. Other DNA sequences in the sample encode the same CDR3. The data stem from a study of shared clonotypes between healthy human individuals. Broader study findings: Naive subsets generally exceeded memory subsets in estimated richness.

Looked up from germline, CDR1 is SGHNT and CDR2 is YENEEA. This CDR3 is built from 14 residues. Trimming removed 3 bases from V and 5 bases from J, with 10 bases in between. Original processing notes: In the immunoSEQ data, sequences were junction-only and lacked quality scores, so filtering differed. Assay used: immunoSEQ multiplex PCR; TCRdb lists only in-frame clones, some missing. V and J calls and clone size are copied from that table; D and trimming were computed from the DNA. In the table there are 2.3 million or so clones, over 90% of which are singletons. Free of recent acute infections or vaccinations, the donors were healthy HIV-negative adults.

Sequenced sample: naive CD4+ T cells from PBMCs. Subset here: CD45RA+ positively selected. This receptor was taken from a man between 18 and 29 years old in good health. Some clones in this sample may be carry-over from other donors' samples. This rearrangement joins TRBV11-3 to TRBJ2-2; a weak D match, TRBD2 (5 bases). The CDR3 DNA follows: TGTGCCAGCAGCTTCAGAGGGAATACCGGGGAGCTGTTTTTT. As protein: CASSFRGNTGELFF.